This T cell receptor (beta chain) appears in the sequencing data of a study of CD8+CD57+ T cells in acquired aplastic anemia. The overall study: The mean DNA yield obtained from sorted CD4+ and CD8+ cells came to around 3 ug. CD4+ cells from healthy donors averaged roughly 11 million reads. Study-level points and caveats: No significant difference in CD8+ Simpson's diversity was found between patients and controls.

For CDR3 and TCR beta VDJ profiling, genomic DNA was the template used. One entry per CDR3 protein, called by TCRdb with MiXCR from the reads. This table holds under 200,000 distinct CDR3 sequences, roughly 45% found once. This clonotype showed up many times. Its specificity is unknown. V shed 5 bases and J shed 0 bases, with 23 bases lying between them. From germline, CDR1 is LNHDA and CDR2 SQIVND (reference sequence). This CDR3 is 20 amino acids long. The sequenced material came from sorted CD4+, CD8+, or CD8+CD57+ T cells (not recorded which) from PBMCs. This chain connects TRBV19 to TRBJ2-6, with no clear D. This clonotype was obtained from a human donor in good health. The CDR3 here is CASSRGAVEQHYSGANVLTF. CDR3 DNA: TGTGCCAGTAGTCGAGGCGCGGTCGAACAGCACTACTCTGGGGCCAACGTCCTGACTTTC.